This TCR beta chain was recovered during a study of T cells expressing NK-cell markers. Study summary: Researchers got TCR beta repertoires out of sorted CD3+CD56+NKG2C+, CD3+CD56+NKG2C- and CD3+CD56-NKG2C+ T cells.

Points on this clonotype: Its target is not known.

Findings and caveats of the study: Nothing established the HCMV specificity of expanded NKG2C+ T cell clones. Six or seven donors showed dominant NKG2C+ clonotypes comprising about 1.0-8% of their CD8+ T cells. The leading position in the CD3+CD56-NKG2C+ fraction of a handful of donors also went to these clonotypes.

With the 5' RACE reads reprocessed, TCRdb shows one record per CDR3 protein and no DNA. This table holds some 440,000 distinct CDR3 sequences. Germline V gene lookup returns CDR1 SGHNT and CDR2 YENEEA. This CDR3 is built from 14 residues. The TCR originated in a woman aged 45 to 65 in good health. This chain links TRBV11-3 with TRBJ1-1; TCRdb designates TRBD1, a call that cannot be tested without DNA. The sample consisted of blood T cells: a sorted CD56 or NKG2C T cell subset, CD4+ or CD8+ T cells, or bulk PBMC T cells (not recorded which). CDR3 protein: CASSLLTGVAEAFF.